These 30 T cell receptor beta chains originate from one sample sequenced in a study of cytomegalovirus exposure and HLA in healthy donors. Researchers ran the PCR with 60 Vbeta and 13 Jbeta primers. Profiling relied on immunoSEQ multiplex PCR, and the TCRdb table lists in-frame clones only, not all of them. Of about 150,000 clones in the sample, 50% to 75% were seen once. The source material was PBMCs. The receptors were gathered from a woman aged 25 to 45 in good health and CMV-seropositive.

The rearrangement uses TRBV29-1 and TRBJ1-2; TRBD1 aligns across 10 bases. The CDR3 is 13 amino acids. Germline-derived CDR1 and CDR2 are SQVTM and ANQGSEA. V gave up 7 bases and J gave up 7 bases; unmatched junction bases: 9. The DNA for the CDR3 is TGCAGCGCTCACGGACAGGGGGGTCGTGGCTACACCTTC. Translating gives CSAHGQGGRGYTF.

This clone was detected only a few times. The rearrangement links TRBV7-9 to TRBJ1-5; D ambiguous. The germline V gene encodes CDR1 SEHNR and CDR2 FQNEAQ (reference sequence). The CDR3 sequence is 14 residues long. V was clipped by 1 base and J by 0 bases, with 4 bases between them. In nucleotides, the CDR3 is TGTGCCAGCAGCTTAGACTATAGCAATCAGCCCCAGCATTTT. The encoded protein is CASSLDYSNQPQHF.

The chain recombines TRBV2 with TRBJ1-1; 12 nucleotides match TRBD1. This CDR3 comprises 13 residues. V was clipped by 9 bases and J by 4 bases; unmatched bases: 3. Germline CDR1 is SNHLY and CDR2 is FYNNEI. CDR3 sequence reads: CASGTGGGTEAFF. In nucleotides, the CDR3 is TGTGCCAGTGGGACAGGGGGCGGCACTGAAGCTTTCTTT. Complete variable domain (other parts from reference TRBV2 and TRBJ1-1): EPEVTQTPSHQVTQMGQEVILRCVPISNHLYFYWYRQILGQKVEFLVSFYNNEISEKSEIFDDQFSVERPDGSNFTLKIRSTKLEDSAMYFCASGTGGGTEAFFGQGTRLTVV.

CDR3 region: CASSLSENSPLHF. CDR3 coding DNA: TGCGCCAGCAGCTTGTCGGAGAATTCACCCCTCCACTTT. The chain couples TRBV5-1 to TRBJ1-6; D gene ambiguous. The V gene's germline CDR1 is SGHRS and CDR2 YFSETQ. The V and J ends lost 1 base and 7 bases respectively, with 6 bases between them. CDR3 length: 13 amino acids.

The chain couples TRBV6-1 to TRBJ2-5, with TRBD1 identical over 8 bases. The J call may be mistaken, given a closer DNA end match to TRBJ2-7. Germline loops: CDR1 MNHNS, CDR2 SASEGT. The CDR3 runs 13 residues. In nucleotides, the CDR3 is TGTGCCAGCAGAGGACAGGGCTCCTACGAGCAGTACTTC. It codes for CASRGQGSYEQYF.

The V and J genes are TRBV13 and TRBJ1-4; TRBD1 is a possible D gene (5 bases). The V gene's germline CDR1 is PRHDT and CDR2 FYEKMQ (reference sequence). Trimming stripped 3 bases from V and 0 bases from J, with 11 bases between. CDR3 length: 16 amino acids. For the CDR3, the DNA is TGTGCCAGCAGCTTGGGGCAGGACGCAACTAATGAAAAACTGTTTTTT. Its protein is CASSLGQDATNEKLFF.

The chain links TRBV30 to TRBJ2-1, with 7 bases fitting TRBD1. Germline CDR1 is GTSNPN and CDR2 is SVGIG (reference sequence). This CDR3 comprises 14 residues. V lost 0 bases, J lost 2 bases, and 1 base stayed unmatched. The CDR3 DNA is TGTGCCTGGAGTGTGACAGGGCCCTACAATGAGCAGTTCTTC. This encodes CAWSVTGPYNEQFF.

V usage is TRBV5-1 and J usage is TRBJ1-1; 8 nucleotides align to TRBD1. Germline assignment: CDR1 SGHRS and CDR2 YFSETQ. This CDR3 contains 14 residues. The ends lost 4 bases at V and 1 base at J; junction bases unmatched: 3. The CDR3 loop is CASSTGTGNTEAFF. In DNA form, the CDR3 reads TGCGCCAGCAGCACGGGGACAGGGAACACTGAAGCTTTCTTT.

This chain links TRBV5-1 with TRBJ2-7; D may be TRBD1 (7 bases). This CDR3 comprises 14 residues. Per the germline V gene, CDR1 is SGHRS and CDR2 is YFSETQ. V was shortened by 2 bases and J by 2 bases, with 11 bases between the two germline ends. The chain's CDR3 is CASSFTGEAYEQYF. DNA of the CDR3: TGCGCCAGCAGCTTTACAGGGGAGGCCTACGAGCAGTACTTC.

The rearrangement links TRBV5-1 to TRBJ2-3; 11 nucleotides align to TRBD2. CDR1 SGHRS and CDR2 YFSETQ come from the germline V gene. V lost 5 bases to trimming and J lost 2 bases; unmatched junction nucleotides: 7. There are 16 residues in the CDR3. The CDR3 spells CASSLGTSGVTDTQYF. Written as DNA, the CDR3 is TGCGCCAGCAGTTTAGGGACTAGCGGCGTCACAGATACGCAGTATTTT. Filled out from reference TRBV5-1 and TRBJ2-3, the complete variable domain reads KAGVTQTPRYLIKTRGQQVTLSCSPISGHRSVSWYQQTPGQGLQFLFEYFSETQRNKGNFPGRFSGRQFSNSRSEMNVSTLELGDSALYLCASSLGTSGVTDTQYFGPGTRLTVL.

This clone occurred once. V usage is TRBV4-1 and J usage is TRBJ2-1; 7 nucleotides line up with TRBD1. Per the germline V gene, CDR1 is MGHRA and CDR2 is YSYEKL. With 2 bases clipped from V and 3 bases from J, the junction kept 16 bases outside the gene matches. The CDR3 totals 19 residues. CDR3 amino acids: CASSQRVGRNRGRYNEQFF. The DNA for the CDR3 is TGCGCCAGCAGCCAAAGAGTCGGAAGGAACAGGGGCCGCTACAATGAGCAGTTCTTC.

This clone was observed a few times. V gene TRBV7-8 combines with J gene TRBJ1-2; D gene uncertain. The germline CDR1 and CDR2 sequences are SGHVS and FQNEAQ. The CDR3 has 13 amino acids. Trimming pared 5 bases from V and 2 bases from J, leaving 9 bases between. The CDR3 is CASSLGENYGYTF. The CDR3 DNA sequence: TGTGCCAGCAGCCTGGGAGAGAACTATGGCTACACCTTC.

V and J are TRBV9 and TRBJ2-7; TRBD2 agrees at 7 bases. The CDR3 has 16 amino acids. V gave up 4 bases and J gave up 2 bases; unmatched junction bases: 12. Germline lookup yields CDR1 SGDLS and CDR2 YYNGEE. In DNA form, the CDR3 reads TGTGCCAGCAGCCCCCAAGAAGCTAGCGGACCCTACGAGCAGTACTTC. Amino acids: CASSPQEASGPYEQYF.

This sequence joins TRBV11-2 and TRBJ1-1; unclear D gene. Trimming removed 2 bases at V and 5 bases at J, with 12 bases between. The CDR3 runs 14 residues. CDR1 and CDR2 from the germline V gene are SGHAT and FQNNGV. CDR3 region: CASSLTGMATEAFF. In DNA form, the CDR3 reads TGTGCCAGCAGCTTAACGGGTATGGCAACTGAAGCTTTCTTT.

The chain employs TRBV14 and TRBJ2-7, with no clear D. The CDR3 contains 13 residues. Germline V gene sequence: CDR1 SGHDN, CDR2 FVKESK. The V gene lost 4 bases and the J gene lost 0 bases, with 7 bases spanning the gap. Written as DNA, the CDR3 is TGTGCCAGCAGCCTACCGAGCTCCTACGAGCAGTACTTC. Translating gives CASSLPSSYEQYF.

The J gene is TRBJ1-1, the V gene TRBV6-1; no firm D call. The CDR3 runs 13 residues. Deletions cut 6 bases from V and 7 bases from J, with 15 bases between. Germline V gene lookup returns CDR1 MNHNS and CDR2 SASEGT. CDR3 region: CASRGESRREAFF. As DNA, the CDR3 is TGTGCCAGCAGGGGAGAAAGTAGGCGTGAAGCTTTCTTT.

The chain couples TRBV9 to TRBJ2-3; unclear D gene. Trimming cost V 0 bases and J 0 bases, with 8 bases left between them. This CDR3 contains 15 residues. Per the germline V gene, CDR1 is SGDLS and CDR2 is YYNGEE. The CDR3 DNA reads as TGTGCCAGCAGCGTAGGGTCTATCAGCACAGATACGCAGTATTTT. Residues: CASSVGSISTDTQYF. Filled out from reference TRBV9 and TRBJ2-3, the complete variable domain reads DSGVTQTPKHLITATGQRVTLRCSPRSGDLSVYWYQQSLDQGLQFLIQYYNGEERAKGNILERFSAQQFPDLHSELNLSSLELGDSALYFCASSVGSISTDTQYFGPGTRLTVL.

This chain joins TRBV28 and TRBJ2-7, with TRBD1 identical over 7 bases. V was clipped by 4 bases and J by 4 bases; unmatched bases: 10. Per germline, CDR1 MDHEN and CDR2 SYDVKM. The CDR3 has 15 residues. CDR3 amino acids: CASSSGQLIQYEQYF. The CDR3 bases are TGTGCCAGCAGTTCGGGACAGCTAATTCAATACGAGCAGTACTTC.

The chain uses TRBV7-7 and TRBJ2-1; D gene ambiguous. The V gene's germline CDR1 is SSHAT and CDR2 FNYEAQ (reference sequence). The V and J ends lost 5 bases and 9 bases respectively, with 14 bases between them. This CDR3 is 13 amino acids long. The CDR3 sequence is CASSPAPSGEQFF. The CDR3 nucleotides read TGTGCCAGCAGCCCAGCCCCATCGGGTGAGCAGTTCTTC.

V usage is TRBV27 and J usage is TRBJ2-6, with no clear D. The length of the CDR3 is 15 residues. CDR1 is MNHEY, CDR2 SMNVEV, per germline (reference sequence). V dropped 5 bases and J dropped 0 bases, with 8 bases sitting between them. In DNA form, the CDR3 reads TGTGCCAGCAGTCTACAGCTCTCTGGGGCCAACGTCCTGACTTTC. Protein sequence: CASSLQLSGANVLTF. The whole variable domain, remainder taken from reference TRBV27 and TRBJ2-6, is EAQVTQNPRYLITVTGKKLTVTCSQNMNHEYMSWYRQDPGLGLRQIYYSMNVEVTDKGDVPEGYKVSRKEKRNFPLILESPSPNQTSLYFCASSLQLSGANVLTFGAGSRLTVL.

The gene calls are TRBV7-2 and TRBJ2-7; a weak D match, TRBD1 (5 bases). V was trimmed by 3 bases and J by 9 bases, leaving 15 bases between them. The germline V gene has CDR1 SGHTA and CDR2 FQGNSA. CDR3 length: 13 residues. This CDR3 is CASSFQQDMGQYF. CDR3 DNA: TGTGCCAGCAGCTTCCAACAGGATATGGGGCAGTACTTC. Based on the CDR3 plus reference TRBV7-2 and TRBJ2-7, the full variable domain is GAGVSQSPSNKVTEKGKDVELRCDPISGHTALYWYRQSLGQGLEFLIYFQGNSAPDKSGLPSDRFSAERTGGSVSTLTIQRTQQEDSAVYLCASSFQQDMGQYFGPGTRLTVT.

This clone turned up a few times. CDR3 sequence reads: CASSSTAGEQYF. CDR3 bases: TGTGCCAGCAGCTCTACTGCGGGCGAGCAGTACTTC. This chain joins TRBV7-8 and TRBJ2-7; D is perhaps TRBD2 (5 bases). The CDR3 has 12 amino acids. Germline V gives CDR1 SGHVS, CDR2 FQNEAQ. V was shortened by 4 bases and J by 6 bases, with 10 bases between the two germline ends.

This clone was seen a handful of times. V usage is TRBV18 and J usage is TRBJ2-7; a possible D gene is TRBD1 (6 bases). V was clipped by 2 bases and J by 0 bases, with 8 bases between them. The CDR3 sequence is 14 residues long. The germline CDR1 and CDR2 sequences are KGHSH and LQKENI. This chain's CDR3 is CASSPGGSSYEQYF. CDR3 sequence (DNA): TGTGCCAGCTCACCAGGGGGCAGCTCCTACGAGCAGTACTTC.

The V and J genes are TRBV11-2 and TRBJ2-5, with 11 bases lining up with TRBD2. Trimming at V came to 3 bases and at J to 6 bases, leaving 6 bases not matched to a gene. The CDR3 has 15 amino acids. From germline, CDR1 is SGHAT and CDR2 FQNNGV. The CDR3 nucleotides read TGTGCCAGCAGCTTGGTAGCGGGGGGGCTACAGACCCAGTACTTC. It translates to CASSLVAGGLQTQYF.

The chain combines TRBV4-1 with TRBJ2-1; 11 bases map to TRBD2. The CDR3 runs to 17 residues. V was pared by 2 bases and J by 8 bases, with 11 bases of the junction left unmatched. Germline CDR1 MGHRA, CDR2 YSYEKL. The CDR3 is CASSQRLLLAGVYEQFF. The CDR3 region has the DNA TGCGCCAGCAGCCAAAGACTACTACTAGCGGGAGTCTATGAGCAGTTCTTC.

The gene calls are TRBV5-8 and TRBJ2-7; D is ambiguous. The CDR3 length is 12 residues. Per the germline V gene, CDR1 is SGHTS and CDR2 is YDEGEE. V lost 6 bases, J lost 7 bases, and 14 bases lay in between. The CDR3 DNA follows: TGTGCCAGCAACCTTGGTATACAAGAGCAGTACTTC. Translation: CASNLGIQEQYF.

Remarks on this clone: The same CDR3 can be traced to other DNA sequences in this sample. In nucleotides, the CDR3 is TGCGCCAGCAGCTCACAGGGTGGGGAGACCCAGTACTTC. Translating it yields CASSSQGGETQYF. The chain combines TRBV5-1 with TRBJ2-5, with D perhaps matching TRBD1 (6 bases). V lost 3 bases, J lost 5 bases, and 11 bases lay in between. The CDR3 runs 13 residues. CDR1 and CDR2 from the germline V gene are SGHRS and YFSETQ.

The chain couples TRBV6-6 to TRBJ1-5; D is possibly TRBD1 (6 bases). Germline values: CDR1 MNHNY, CDR2 SVGAGI (reference sequence). The CDR3 has 14 residues. Trimming removed 7 bases at V and 5 bases at J, with 15 bases between. CDR3 in DNA: TGTGCCAGCATCACGGGCAGGGGAGATCAGCCCCAGCATTTT. Protein: CASITGRGDQPQHF.

This clone appeared a few times. This chain links TRBV14 with TRBJ2-7; TRBD2 aligns across 7 bases. The CDR3 runs 20 residues. V was clipped by 3 bases and J by 2 bases; unmatched bases: 22. Germline V gene lookup returns CDR1 SGHDN and CDR2 FVKESK. Here the CDR3 reads CASSHGGSFTIPPLPYEQYF. For the CDR3, the DNA is TGTGCCAGCAGCCACGGCGGGAGCTTCACTATCCCTCCCTTACCCTACGAGCAGTACTTC.

The chain has TRBV28 and TRBJ2-1; TRBD2 matches at 9 bases. The CDR3 sequence is 15 residues long. The V and J ends lost 7 bases and 4 bases, in that order; junction bases with no gene match: 8. Per germline, CDR1 MDHEN and CDR2 SYDVKM. The CDR3, as DNA: TGTGCCAGCAAATCGGGACTAGCCATATACAATGAGCAGTTCTTC. Amino acids: CASKSGLAIYNEQFF.